This record covers a single T cell receptor (beta chain). This record comes from a study of T-cell reconstitution after alpha-beta-depleted transplantation in children. A TCRbeta library incorporating unique molecular identifiers was prepared. TCRdb itself ran the PCR reads through MiXCR, one entry per CDR3 protein. Of some 490,000 distinct CDR3 sequences detected, approximately 12% appear once; the ten largest clones hold around 5.8%. The J segment lost 2 bases and the V segment lost 3 bases, leaving 3 bases of the junction unmatched. CDR1 is SNHLY, CDR2 FYNNEI, per germline. This CDR3 has 14 residues.

The receptor was derived from a human donor who donated a stem cell graft to a child with combined immunodeficiency. The sample was PBMCs from the stem cell graft donor, taken from the stem cell graft. The chain carries TRBV2 and TRBJ2-7, with 8 bases matching TRBD1. The CDR3 nucleotides read TGTGCCAGCAGTGAGCAGGGGGCAACCTACGAGCAGTACTTC. It is translated as CASSEQGATYEQYF.